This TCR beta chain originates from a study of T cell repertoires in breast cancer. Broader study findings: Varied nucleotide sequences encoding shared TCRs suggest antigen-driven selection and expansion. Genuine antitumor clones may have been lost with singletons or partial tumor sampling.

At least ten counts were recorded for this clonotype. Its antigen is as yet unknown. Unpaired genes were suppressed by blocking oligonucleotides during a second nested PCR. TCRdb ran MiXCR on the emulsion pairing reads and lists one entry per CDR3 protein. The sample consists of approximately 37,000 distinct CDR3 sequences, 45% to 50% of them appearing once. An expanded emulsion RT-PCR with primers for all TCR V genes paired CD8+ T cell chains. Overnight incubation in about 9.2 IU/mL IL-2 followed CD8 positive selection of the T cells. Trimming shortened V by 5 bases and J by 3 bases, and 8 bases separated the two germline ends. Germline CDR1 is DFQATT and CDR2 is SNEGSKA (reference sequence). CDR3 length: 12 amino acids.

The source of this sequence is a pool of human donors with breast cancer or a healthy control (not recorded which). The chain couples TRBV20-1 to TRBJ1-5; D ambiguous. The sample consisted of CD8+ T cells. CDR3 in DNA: TGCAGTGCTGAGAAGACCAATCAGCCCCAGCATTTT. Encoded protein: CSAEKTNQPQHF.